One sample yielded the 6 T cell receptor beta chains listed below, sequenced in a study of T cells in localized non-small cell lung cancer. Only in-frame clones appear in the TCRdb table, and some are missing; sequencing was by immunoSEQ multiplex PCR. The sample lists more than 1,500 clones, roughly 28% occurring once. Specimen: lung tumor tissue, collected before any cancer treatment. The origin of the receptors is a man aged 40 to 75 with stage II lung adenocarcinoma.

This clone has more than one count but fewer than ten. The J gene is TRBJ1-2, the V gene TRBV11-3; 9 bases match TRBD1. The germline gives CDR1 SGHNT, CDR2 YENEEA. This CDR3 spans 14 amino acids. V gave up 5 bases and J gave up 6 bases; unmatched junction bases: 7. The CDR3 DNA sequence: TGTGCCAGCAGCCCTCTGGACAGGGGAGATGGCTACACCTTC. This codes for CASSPLDRGDGYTF. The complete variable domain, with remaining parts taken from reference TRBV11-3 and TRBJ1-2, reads EAGVVQSPRYKIIEKKQPVAFWCNPISGHNTLYWYLQNLGQGPELLIRYENEEAVDDSQLPKDRFSAERLKGVDSTLKIQPAELGDSAVYLCASSPLDRGDGYTFGSGTRLTVV.

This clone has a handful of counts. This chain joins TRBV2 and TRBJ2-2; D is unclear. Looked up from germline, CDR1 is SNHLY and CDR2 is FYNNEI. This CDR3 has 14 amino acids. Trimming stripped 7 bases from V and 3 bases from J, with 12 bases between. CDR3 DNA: TGTGCCAGCAAAATAGCACTCCACACCGGGGAGCTGTTTTTT. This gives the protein CASKIALHTGELFF.

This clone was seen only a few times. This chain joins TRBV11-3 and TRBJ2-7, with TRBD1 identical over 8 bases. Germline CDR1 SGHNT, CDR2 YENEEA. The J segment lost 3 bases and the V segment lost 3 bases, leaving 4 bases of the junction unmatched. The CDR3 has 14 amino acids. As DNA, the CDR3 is TGTGCCAGCAGCTTGGGGGGACAGGACTACGAGCAGTACTTC. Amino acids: CASSLGGQDYEQYF.

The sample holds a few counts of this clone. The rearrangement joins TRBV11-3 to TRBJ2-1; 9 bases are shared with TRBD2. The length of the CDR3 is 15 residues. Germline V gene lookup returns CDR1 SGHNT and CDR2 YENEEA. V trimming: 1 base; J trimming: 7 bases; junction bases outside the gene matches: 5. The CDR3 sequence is CASSLVAGVKNEQFF. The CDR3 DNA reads TGTGCCAGCAGCTTAGTAGCGGGGGTTAAAAATGAGCAGTTCTTC.

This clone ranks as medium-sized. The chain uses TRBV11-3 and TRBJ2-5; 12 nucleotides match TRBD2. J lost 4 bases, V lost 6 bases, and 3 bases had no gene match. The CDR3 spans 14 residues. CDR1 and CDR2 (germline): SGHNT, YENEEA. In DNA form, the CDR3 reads TGTGCCAGCAGTCTGGGACTAGCGGGAGAGACCCAGTACTTC. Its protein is CASSLGLAGETQYF.

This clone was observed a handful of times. The CDR3 sequence: CASSSRAEDTQYF. Here the CDR3 DNA reads TGTGCCAGCAGCTCCCGGGCGGAAGATACGCAGTATTTT. The chain has TRBV9 and TRBJ2-3; D is unresolved. With 4 bases removed from V and 5 bases from J, the gap between germline ends came to 11 bases. CDR3 length: 13 residues. CDR1 and CDR2 (germline): SGDLS, YYNGEE.